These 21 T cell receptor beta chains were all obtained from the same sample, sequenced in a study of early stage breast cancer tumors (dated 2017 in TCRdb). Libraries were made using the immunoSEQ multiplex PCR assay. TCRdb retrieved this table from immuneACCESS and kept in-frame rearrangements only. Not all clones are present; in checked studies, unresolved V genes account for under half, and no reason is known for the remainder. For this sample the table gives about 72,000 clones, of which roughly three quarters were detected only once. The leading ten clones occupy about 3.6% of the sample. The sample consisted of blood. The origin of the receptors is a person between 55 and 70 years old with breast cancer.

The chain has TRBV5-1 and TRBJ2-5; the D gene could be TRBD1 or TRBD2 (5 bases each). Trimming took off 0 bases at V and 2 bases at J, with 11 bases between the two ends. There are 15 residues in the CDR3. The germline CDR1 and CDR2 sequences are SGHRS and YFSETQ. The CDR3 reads CASSLGDGGQETQYF. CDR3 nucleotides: TGCGCCAGCAGCTTGGGGGATGGGGGACAAGAGACCCAGTACTTC.

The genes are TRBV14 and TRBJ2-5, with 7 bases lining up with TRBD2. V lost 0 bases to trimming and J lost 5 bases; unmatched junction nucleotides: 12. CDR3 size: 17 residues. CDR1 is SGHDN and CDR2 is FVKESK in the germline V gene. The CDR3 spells CASSQEGTREEEETQYF. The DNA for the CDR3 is TGTGCCAGCAGCCAAGAGGGGACCCGGGAGGAGGAGGAGACCCAGTACTTC.

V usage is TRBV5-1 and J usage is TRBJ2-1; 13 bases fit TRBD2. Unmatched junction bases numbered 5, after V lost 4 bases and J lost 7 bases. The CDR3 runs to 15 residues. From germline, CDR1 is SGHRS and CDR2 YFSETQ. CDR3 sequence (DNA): TGCGCCAGCAGCGGGGGACTAGCGGGGAAAAATGAGCAGTTCTTC. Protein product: CASSGGLAGKNEQFF.

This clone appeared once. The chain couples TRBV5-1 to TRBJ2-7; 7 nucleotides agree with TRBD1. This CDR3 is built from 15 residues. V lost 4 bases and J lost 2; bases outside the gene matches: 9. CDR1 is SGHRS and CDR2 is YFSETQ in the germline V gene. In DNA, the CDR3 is TGCGCCAGCAGCCCGGGTGGGACAGAGGCCTACGAGCAGTACTTC. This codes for CASSPGGTEAYEQYF.

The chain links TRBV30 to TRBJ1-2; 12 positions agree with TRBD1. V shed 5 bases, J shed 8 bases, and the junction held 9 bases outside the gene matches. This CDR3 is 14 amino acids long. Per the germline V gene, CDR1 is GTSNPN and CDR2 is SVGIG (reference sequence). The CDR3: CAWYHRDRGRGYTF. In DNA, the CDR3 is TGTGCCTGGTACCACCGGGACAGGGGGCGAGGCTACACCTTC.

The CDR3 protein is CASSSSGVRTDTQYF. CDR3 DNA sequence: TGCGCCAGCAGCTCCTCCGGGGTTAGAACAGATACGCAGTATTTT. The rearrangement links TRBV5-1 to TRBJ2-3; a possible D gene is TRBD2 (5 bases). This CDR3 has 15 amino acids. CDR1 is SGHRS and CDR2 is YFSETQ in the germline V gene. The ends were cut back, 3 bases at V and 3 bases at J, with 14 bases in the middle.

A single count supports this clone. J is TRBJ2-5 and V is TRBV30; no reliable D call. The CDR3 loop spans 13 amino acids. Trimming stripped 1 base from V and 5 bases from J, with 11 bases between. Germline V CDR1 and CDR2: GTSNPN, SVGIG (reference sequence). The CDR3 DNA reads TGTGCCTGGAGTGAGGCCCCAGACGAGACCCAGTACTTC. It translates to CAWSEAPDETQYF.

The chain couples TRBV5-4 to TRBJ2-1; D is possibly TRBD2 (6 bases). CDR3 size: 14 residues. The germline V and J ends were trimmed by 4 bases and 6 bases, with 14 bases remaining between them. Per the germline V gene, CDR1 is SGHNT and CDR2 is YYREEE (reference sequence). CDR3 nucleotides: TGTGCCAGCAGCAGGGAGGCGTCGAGCAATGAGCAGTTCTTC. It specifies CASSREASSNEQFF.

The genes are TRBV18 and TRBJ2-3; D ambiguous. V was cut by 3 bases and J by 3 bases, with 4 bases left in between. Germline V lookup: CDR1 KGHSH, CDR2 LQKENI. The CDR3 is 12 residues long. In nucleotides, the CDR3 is TGTGCCAGCTCACCGGAAACAGATACGCAGTATTTT. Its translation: CASSPETDTQYF.

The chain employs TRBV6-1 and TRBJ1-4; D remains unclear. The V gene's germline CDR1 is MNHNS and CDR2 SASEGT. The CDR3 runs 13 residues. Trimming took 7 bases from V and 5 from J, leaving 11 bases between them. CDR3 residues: CASNLQPNEKLFF. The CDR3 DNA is TGTGCCAGCAATCTACAGCCAAATGAAAAACTGTTTTTT.

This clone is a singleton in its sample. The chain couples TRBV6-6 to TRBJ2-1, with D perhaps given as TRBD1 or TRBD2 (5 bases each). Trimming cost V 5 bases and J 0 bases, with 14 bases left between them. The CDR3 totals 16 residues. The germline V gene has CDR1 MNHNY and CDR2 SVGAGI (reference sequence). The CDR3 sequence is CASSTGPLSSYNEQFF. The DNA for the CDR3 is TGTGCCAGCAGTACGGGGCCACTGAGCTCCTACAATGAGCAGTTCTTC.

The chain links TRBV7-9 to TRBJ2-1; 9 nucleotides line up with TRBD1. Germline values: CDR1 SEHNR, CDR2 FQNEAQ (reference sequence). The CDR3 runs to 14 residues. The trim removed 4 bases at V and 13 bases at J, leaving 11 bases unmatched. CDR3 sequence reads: CASSSTKDRGLQFF. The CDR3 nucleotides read TGTGCCAGCAGCTCAACTAAGGACAGGGGTCTACAGTTCTTC.

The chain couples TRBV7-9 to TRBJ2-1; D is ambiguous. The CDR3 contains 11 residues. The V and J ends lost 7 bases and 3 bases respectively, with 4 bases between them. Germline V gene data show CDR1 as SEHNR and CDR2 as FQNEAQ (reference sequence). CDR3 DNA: TGTGCCAGCAACCACTACAATGAGCAGTTCTTC. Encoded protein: CASNHYNEQFF.

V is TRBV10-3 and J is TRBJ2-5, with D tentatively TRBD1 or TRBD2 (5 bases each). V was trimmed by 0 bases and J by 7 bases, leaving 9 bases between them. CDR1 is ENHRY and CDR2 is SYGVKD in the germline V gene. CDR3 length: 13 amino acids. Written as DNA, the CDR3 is TGTGCCATCAGTGAGTCGGGGGAATTGACCCAGTACTTC. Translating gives CAISESGELTQYF.

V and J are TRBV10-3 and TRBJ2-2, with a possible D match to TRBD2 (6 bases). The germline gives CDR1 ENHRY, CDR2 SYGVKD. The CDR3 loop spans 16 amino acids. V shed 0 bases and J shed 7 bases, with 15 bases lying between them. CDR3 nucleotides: TGTGCCATCAGTGAGTCGAGGACTACGGTTTTCGGGGAGCTGTTTTTT. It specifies CAISESRTTVFGELFF.

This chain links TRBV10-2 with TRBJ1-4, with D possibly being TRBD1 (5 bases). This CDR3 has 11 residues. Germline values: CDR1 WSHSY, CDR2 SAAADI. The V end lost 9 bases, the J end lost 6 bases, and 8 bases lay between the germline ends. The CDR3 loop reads CASRGYEKLFF. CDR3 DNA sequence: TGCGCCAGTCGGGGGTATGAAAAACTGTTTTTT.

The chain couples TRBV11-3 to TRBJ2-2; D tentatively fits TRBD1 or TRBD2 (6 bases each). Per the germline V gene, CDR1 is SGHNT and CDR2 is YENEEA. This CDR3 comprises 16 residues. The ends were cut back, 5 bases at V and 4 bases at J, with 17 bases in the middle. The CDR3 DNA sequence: TGTGCCAGCAGCCCCGGAGGGCAGGGGACCACCGGGGAGCTGTTTTTT. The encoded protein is CASSPGGQGTTGELFF.

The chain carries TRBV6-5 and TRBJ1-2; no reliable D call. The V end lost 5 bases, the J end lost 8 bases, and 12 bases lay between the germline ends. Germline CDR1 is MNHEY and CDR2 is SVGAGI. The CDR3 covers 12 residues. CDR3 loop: CASSRRSGGYTF. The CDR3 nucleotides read TGTGCCAGCAGTCGTAGGAGTGGCGGCTACACCTTC.

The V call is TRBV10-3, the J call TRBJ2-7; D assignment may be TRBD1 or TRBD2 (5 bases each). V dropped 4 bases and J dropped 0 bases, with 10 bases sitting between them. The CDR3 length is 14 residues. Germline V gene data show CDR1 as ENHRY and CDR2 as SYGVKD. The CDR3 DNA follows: TGTGCCATCAGTGCCCGGGGCTCCTCCTACGAGCAGTACTTC. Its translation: CAISARGSSYEQYF.

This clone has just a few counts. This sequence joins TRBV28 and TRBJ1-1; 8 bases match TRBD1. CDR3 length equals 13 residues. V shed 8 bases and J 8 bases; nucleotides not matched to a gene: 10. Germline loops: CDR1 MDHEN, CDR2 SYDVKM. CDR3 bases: TGTGCCAGCCGGACAGGGCGGATCTCAGAAGCTTTCTTT. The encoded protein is CASRTGRISEAFF.

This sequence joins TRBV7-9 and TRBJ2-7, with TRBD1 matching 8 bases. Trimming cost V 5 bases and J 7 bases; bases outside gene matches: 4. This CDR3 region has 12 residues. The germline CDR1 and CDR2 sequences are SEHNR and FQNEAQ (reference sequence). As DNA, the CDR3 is TGTGCCAGCAGCGGACAGGGCTGGGAGCAGTACTTC. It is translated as CASSGQGWEQYF.